This T cell receptor (beta chain) appears in the sequencing data of a study of blood T cell repertoires in COVID-19. The wider study: Sources were T cells, B-cell-depleted T cells, or PBMCs; the material itself was cDNA or gDNA.

Profiling relied on immunoSEQ multiplex PCR, and the TCRdb table lists in-frame clones only, not all of them. There are over 100,000 clones in the sample; roughly four fifths occur only once, and about 5% lies in the top ten. J was trimmed by 5 bases and V by 5 bases; bases with no gene match: 10. The CDR3 spans 15 residues. Germline V gene lookup returns CDR1 SGHTA and CDR2 FQGTGA. This clone showed up just a few times. The sample was peripheral blood. The chain employs TRBV7-3 and TRBJ2-7, with 9 bases aligning to TRBD1. This TCR was recovered from a man in his 60s with acute or convalescent COVID-19. The CDR3 reads CASSLWDRESNEQYF. CDR3 nucleotide sequence: TGTGCCAGCAGCCTATGGGACAGGGAGTCCAACGAGCAGTACTTC.